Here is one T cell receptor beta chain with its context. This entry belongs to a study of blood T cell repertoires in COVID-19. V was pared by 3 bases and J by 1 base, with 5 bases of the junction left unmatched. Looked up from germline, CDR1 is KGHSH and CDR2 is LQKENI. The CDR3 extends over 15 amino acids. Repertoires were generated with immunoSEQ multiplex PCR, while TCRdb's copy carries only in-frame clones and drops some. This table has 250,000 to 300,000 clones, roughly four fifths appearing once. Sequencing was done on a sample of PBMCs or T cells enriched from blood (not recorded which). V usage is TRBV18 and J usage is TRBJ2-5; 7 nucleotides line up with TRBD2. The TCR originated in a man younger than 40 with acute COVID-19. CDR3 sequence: CASSPQLAAQETQYF. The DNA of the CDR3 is TGTGCCAGCTCACCGCAGCTAGCGGCCCAAGAGACCCAGTACTTC. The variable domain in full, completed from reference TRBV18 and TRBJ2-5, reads NAGVMQNPRHLVRRRGQEARLRCSPMKGHSHVYWYRQLPEEGLKFMVYLQKENIIDESGMPKERFSAEFPKEGPSILRIQQVVRGDSAAYFCASSPQLAAQETQYFGPGTRLLVL.